This is a list of T cell receptor beta chains from one sample in a study of cytomegalovirus exposure and HLA in healthy donors. The table came from immunoSEQ multiplex PCR; TCRdb's copy has only in-frame clones and leaves some out. The sample has 100,000 to 120,000 clones, less than 80% seen once; the top ten hold around 1.3%. Material: PBMCs. These receptor sequences come from a man younger than 40 in good health and CMV-seronegative. CDR3s leave out the opening cysteine and the closing phenylalanine or tryptophan.

V gene	CDR3 protein
TRBV6-5	ASSSLGVYNSPLH
TRBV6-6	ASSTGTALYEQY
TRBV30	AWGGTVNSPLH
TRBV6-1	ASSETGTEYEQY
TRBV29-1	SVVWRGTYNEQF
TRBV2	ASSAQGNVNTGELF
TRBV21-1	ASSKETGISDTQY
TRBV28	ASSKDRQWPSGNTIY
TRBV19	ASRLPGEAF
TRBV5-1	ASGPSGGFNEQF
TRBV5-1	ASSLMAAGWDRTPRKDTQY
TRBV28	ASSFGTAIQETQY
TRBV5-1	ASSTRDRDGYT
TRBV15	ATSSGQGESYEQY
TRBV23-1	ASSQFRDRDVRNGYT
TRBV7-2	ASSLAPGQPQH
TRBV28	ASSSREWAYNEQF
TRBV19	ASSISPGGTYEQY
TRBV27	ATAGLTKEKLF
TRBV5-8	ASSLQDGGTGELF
TRBV18	ASSPRVGSNTDTQY
TRBV5-1	ASSPAVGGLAKNIQY
TRBV11-2	ASSLVQGAYGYT
TRBV18	ASSPSDRLSRYEQY
TRBV19	ASSKQGSYEQY